This T cell receptor beta chain originates from a study of beta chain features in type 1 diabetes. Study-wide results and caveats: The question left open here concerned HLA type influencing TCRB rearrangement. Diminished insertions and augmented deletions at VDJ junctions characterized type 1 diabetes patients. Type 1 diabetes patients had moderately but significantly shorter TCRB CDR3s in all four CD4+ subsets.

A CD45RO/CCR7/CD25/CD127/CD95/CD27 panel sorted naive, central memory, regulatory and stem cell-like memory CD4+ cells. cDNA synthesis used the whole RNA isolate, giving expressed TCRB sequences. Assay: immunoSEQ multiplex PCR; the TCRdb copy retains only in-frame clones and omits some. The profile shows 200,000 to 300,000 clones, 20% of them singletons. V was clipped by 1 base and J by 0 bases; unmatched bases: 1. The CDR3 is 15 amino acids. Germline V lookup: CDR1 LNHNV, CDR2 YYDKDF (reference sequence). This clone has just one count. Its antigen is not identified. This sequence was found in a woman between 35 and 50 years old with type 1 diabetes. What was sequenced was naive CD4+ T cells from blood. V is TRBV15 and J is TRBJ1-2, with TRBD1 matching over 8 bases. The CDR3 region has the DNA TGTGCCACCAGCAGAGCACAGGGGGCTAACTATGGCTACACCTTC. This encodes CATSRAQGANYGYTF.